This T cell receptor beta chain originates from a study of blood T cells in healthy people across ages. The sample providers were healthy Caucasian people from Russia, aged about 6 to 90. This CDR3 contains 16 residues. Trimming stripped 6 bases from V and 0 bases from J, with 18 bases between. CDR1 and CDR2 (germline): DFQATT, SNEGSKA (reference sequence). The second PCR ran about 6 to 12 cycles with a sample-barcoded 5' primer and J-beta primers. From the 5' RACE reads, TCRdb called clonotypes with MiXCR, one entry per CDR3 protein. The sample holds over 700,000 distinct CDR3 sequences; approximately 55% are singletons and the top ten take approximately 40%.

This chain connects TRBV20-1 to TRBJ2-1; D is unresolved. What was sequenced was blood. The clonotype originates from an elderly man in good health. The CDR3 DNA is TGCAGTGCCCCTCGCCCTGACCGAAGCTCCTACAATGAGCAGTTCTTC. Amino acids: CSAPRPDRSSYNEQFF.